Listed below are T cell receptor beta chains from one sample, sequenced in a study of cytomegalovirus exposure and HLA in healthy donors. Clones were sequenced by immunoSEQ multiplex PCR, and TCRdb holds only the in-frame ones, with some missing. The sample records more than 100,000 clones, 60% to 80% being singletons. Specimen: PBMCs. The receptors were sampled from a man between 50 and 59 years old in good health and CMV-seropositive. The CDR3 runs from the conserved cysteine through the conserved F or W.

CDR3aa	v_gene	j_gene
CASSLEWSGDTYEQYF	TRBV28	TRBJ2-7
CASSASPGTLEGYTF	TRBV9	TRBJ1-2
CATSSPPGMGNQPQHF	TRBV15	TRBJ1-5
CASGGQGVTEAFF	TRBV2	TRBJ1-1
CASSLGPPEGDQPQHF	TRBV11-3	TRBJ1-5
CASSLGLAGVFEGNEQFF	TRBV5-1	TRBJ2-1
CASSPGMNTEAFF	TRBV11-2	TRBJ1-1
CASSRESTEAFF	TRBV2	TRBJ1-1
CASSTGKANYGYTF	TRBV2	TRBJ1-2
CATATLGTGIYGYTF	TRBV2	TRBJ1-2
CASSQEYGVVTEAFF	TRBV4-1	TRBJ1-1
CASSQTDRGQSNYGYTF	TRBV11-2	TRBJ1-2
CASSESRTGKNTIYF	TRBV25-1	TRBJ1-3
CASSLTGGLEDTQYF	TRBV5-1	TRBJ2-3
CASSLDPGGELRGYTF	TRBV5-1	TRBJ1-2
CASSRGQGDQPQHF	TRBV19	TRBJ1-5
CASRGSLLGTSSYEQYF	TRBV5-6	TRBJ2-7
CASLALAGDLNEQFF	TRBV30	TRBJ2-1
CASSPRTGGYEQYF	TRBV11-3	TRBJ2-7
CAISESGGYQPQHF	TRBV10-3	TRBJ1-5
CASSSSPLAKTYEQYF	TRBV11-3	TRBJ2-7
CASSSGSAPRSYNSPLHF	TRBV27	TRBJ1-6
CASSLYSGTGGPGEQYF	TRBV7-6	TRBJ2-5
CASSLIAGATGELFF	TRBV7-8	TRBJ2-2
CASSQKSQGGDTIYF	TRBV4-1	TRBJ1-3
CASSGTGGRETQYF	TRBV5-1	TRBJ2-5
CASSNRGSYEQYF	TRBV27	TRBJ2-7
CATSRDDRGTVGQYF	TRBV15	TRBJ2-7
CASSQDLSDTTGEQYF	TRBV4-1	TRBJ2-7
CSAIVRGTQYF	TRBV20-1	TRBJ2-3
CASSESGQSYEQYF	TRBV10-1	NA
CASSRSGNSNQPQHF	TRBV19	TRBJ1-5
CASSPDRGDYGYTF	TRBV18	TRBJ1-2
CASHRWGGNTGGLFF	TRBV7-9	TRBJ2-2
CASSLQARGLFYEQYF	TRBV7-8	TRBJ2-7
CASSEQANTGELFF	TRBV5-4	TRBJ2-2
CASSLSTGTNTEAFF	TRBV7-9	TRBJ1-1
CASSWTGGKDQPQHF	TRBV5-1	TRBJ1-5
CASSESTYGGRTEAFF	TRBV10-1	TRBJ1-1
CSLQGNEKLFF	TRBV20-1	TRBJ1-4